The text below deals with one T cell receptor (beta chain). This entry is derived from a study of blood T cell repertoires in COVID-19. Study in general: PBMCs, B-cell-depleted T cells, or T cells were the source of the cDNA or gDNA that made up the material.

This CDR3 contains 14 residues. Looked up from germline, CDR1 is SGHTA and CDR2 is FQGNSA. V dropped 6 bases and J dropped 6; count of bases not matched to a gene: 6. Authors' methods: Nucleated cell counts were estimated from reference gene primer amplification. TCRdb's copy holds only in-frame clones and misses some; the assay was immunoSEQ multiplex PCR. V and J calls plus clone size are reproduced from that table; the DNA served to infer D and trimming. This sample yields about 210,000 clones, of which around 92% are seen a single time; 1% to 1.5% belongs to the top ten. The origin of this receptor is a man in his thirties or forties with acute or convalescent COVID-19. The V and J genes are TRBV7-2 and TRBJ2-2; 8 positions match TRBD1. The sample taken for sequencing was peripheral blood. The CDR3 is CASRRTGFSGELFF. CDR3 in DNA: TGTGCCAGCAGGCGGACAGGGTTTTCCGGGGAGCTGTTTTTT.